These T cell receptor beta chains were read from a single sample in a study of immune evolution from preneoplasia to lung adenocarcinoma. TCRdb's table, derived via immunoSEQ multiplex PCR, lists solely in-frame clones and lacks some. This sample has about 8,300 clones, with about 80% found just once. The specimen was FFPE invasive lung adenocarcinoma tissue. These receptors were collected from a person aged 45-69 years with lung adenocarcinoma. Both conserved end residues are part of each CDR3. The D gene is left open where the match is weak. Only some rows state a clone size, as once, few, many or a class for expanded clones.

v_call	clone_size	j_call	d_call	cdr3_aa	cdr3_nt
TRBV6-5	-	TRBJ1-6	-	CASSYGVNSPLHF	TGTGCCAGCAGTTACGGCGTTAATTCACCCCTCCACTTT
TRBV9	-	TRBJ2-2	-	CASSVSRQQKNTGELFF	TGTGCCAGCAGCGTAAGTAGACAGCAGAAGAACACCGGGGAGCTGTTTTTT
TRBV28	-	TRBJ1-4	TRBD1	CASRVDRYYEKLFF	TGTGCCAGCCGGGTGGACAGGTATTATGAAAAACTGTTTTTT
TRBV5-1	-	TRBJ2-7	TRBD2	CASSINSGSGEQYF	TGCGCCAGCAGTATCAATAGCGGGAGTGGCGAGCAGTACTTC
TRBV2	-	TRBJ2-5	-	CASSGHETQYF	TGTGCCAGCAGTGGGCATGAGACCCAGTACTTC
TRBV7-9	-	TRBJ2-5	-	CASSPTRTAGPMTQYF	TGTGCCAGCAGCCCGACTCGGACCGCGGGACCAATGACCCAGTACTTC
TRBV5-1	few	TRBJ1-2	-	CASSSDATGTYGYTF	TGCGCCAGCAGCTCGGATGCGACAGGTACCTATGGCTACACCTTC
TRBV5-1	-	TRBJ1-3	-	CASSFSGDPGNTIYF	TGCGCCAGCAGCTTCTCGGGGGATCCTGGAAACACCATATATTTT
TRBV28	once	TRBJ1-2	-	CASSFPGVHYGYTF	TGTGCCAGCAGTTTCCCGGGGGTTCACTATGGCTACACCTTC
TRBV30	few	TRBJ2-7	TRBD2	CAWSPLAGVNYEQYF	TGTGCCTGGAGTCCCCTAGCGGGAGTGAACTACGAGCAGTACTTC
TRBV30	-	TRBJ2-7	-	CAWSAGHAYEQYF	TGTGCCTGGAGTGCGGGACACGCCTACGAGCAGTACTTC
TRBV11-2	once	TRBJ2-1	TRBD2	CASSYSGLAGVYNEQFF	TGTGCCAGCAGTTACAGTGGGCTAGCGGGAGTGTACAATGAGCAGTTCTTC
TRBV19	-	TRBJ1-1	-	CASTSRDLGEAFF	TGTGCCAGCACTAGCAGGGACCTGGGTGAAGCTTTCTTT
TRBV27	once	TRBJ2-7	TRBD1	CASSTTTGTGTRRSYEQYF	TGTGCCAGCAGTACAACCACCGGGACAGGCACTAGGAGGTCCTACGAGCAGTACTTC
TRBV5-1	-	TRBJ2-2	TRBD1	CASRAGTGAPGELFF	TGCGCCAGCAGAGCTGGGACAGGGGCCCCCGGGGAGCTGTTTTTT
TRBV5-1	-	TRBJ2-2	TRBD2	CASSNYLNGDTTRGGRENTGELFF	TGCGCCAGCAGCAACTACTTGAACGGAGACACGACACGAGGCGGGAGGGAGAACACCGGGGAGCTGTTTTTT
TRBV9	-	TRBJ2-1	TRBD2	CASSVAGGSSYNEQFF	TGTGCCAGCAGCGTAGCGGGCGGGAGCTCCTACAATGAGCAGTTCTTC
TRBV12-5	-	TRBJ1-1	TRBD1	CASGKGQGTEAFF	TGTGCTAGTGGAAAAGGACAGGGGACTGAAGCTTTCTTT
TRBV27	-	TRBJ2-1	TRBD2	CASGQSGAGNEQFF	TGTGCCAGCGGACAAAGCGGGGCTGGGAATGAGCAGTTCTTC
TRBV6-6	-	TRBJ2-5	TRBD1	CASSYPQGGQETQYF	TGTGCCAGCAGTTACCCACAGGGGGGACAAGAGACCCAGTACTTC
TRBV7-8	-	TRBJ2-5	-	CASSPRVSGETQYF	TGTGCCAGCAGCCCCAGGGTCTCGGGAGAGACCCAGTACTTC
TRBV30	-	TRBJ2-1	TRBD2	CAWRRSGRGDYNEQFF	TGTGCCTGGAGACGTAGCGGGAGGGGGGACTACAATGAGCAGTTCTTC
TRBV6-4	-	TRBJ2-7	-	CASSAGGYEQYF	TGTGCCAGCAGTGCTGGGGGCTACGAGCAGTACTTC
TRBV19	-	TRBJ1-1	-	CASTYTVNTEAFF	TGTGCCAGTACCTACACAGTGAACACTGAAGCTTTCTTT
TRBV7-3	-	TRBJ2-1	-	CASSLNGGIRLGNEQFF	TGTGCCAGCAGCTTAAACGGCGGGATTCGGCTTGGGAATGAACAGTTCTTC
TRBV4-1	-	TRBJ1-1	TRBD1	CASSQETRGQGRRNTEAFF	TGCGCCAGCAGCCAAGAGACTAGGGGACAGGGACGGCGGAACACTGAAGCTTTCTTT
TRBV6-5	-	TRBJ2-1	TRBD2	CASSWGGEQFF	TGTGCCAGCAGTTGGGGGGGTGAGCAGTTCTTC
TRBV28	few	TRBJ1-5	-	CASTRRAHQPQHF	TGTGCCAGCACCCGACGTGCACATCAGCCCCAGCATTTT
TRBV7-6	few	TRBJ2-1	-	CASSLLSRGAGNEQFF	TGTGCCAGCAGCTTACTTAGCCGGGGGGCGGGCAATGAGCAGTTCTTC
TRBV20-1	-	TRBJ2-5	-	CGGEAQETQYF	TGCGGCGGGGAGGCCCAAGAGACCCAGTACTTC
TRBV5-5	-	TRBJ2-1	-	CASSPGLRGQFF	TGTGCCAGCAGCCCCGGACTCAGGGGGCAGTTCTTC
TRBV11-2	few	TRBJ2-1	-	CASSLGPVRAYNEQFF	TGTGCCAGCAGCTTAGGCCCAGTACGGGCCTACAATGAGCAGTTCTTC
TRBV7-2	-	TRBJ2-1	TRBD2	CASRGSRLAGGRSYNEQFF	TGTGCCAGCCGCGGTAGTAGGCTAGCGGGAGGACGCTCCTACAATGAGCAGTTCTTC
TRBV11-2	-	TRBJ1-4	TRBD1	CASSTVGTGEKLFF	TGTGCCAGCAGCACCGTGGGGACAGGGGAAAAACTGTTTTTT
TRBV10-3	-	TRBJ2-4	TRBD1	CATSGTGRRLAKNIQYF	TGTGCCACCTCCGGGACAGGGCGTCGTCTAGCCAAAAACATTCAGTACTTC
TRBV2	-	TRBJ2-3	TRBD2	CASSQLAASTDTQYF	TGTGCCAGCAGCCAGCTAGCGGCTAGCACAGATACGCAGTATTTT
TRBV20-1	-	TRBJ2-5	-	CSASFTETQYF	TGCAGTGCTAGTTTTACAGAGACCCAGTACTTC
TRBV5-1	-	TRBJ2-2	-	CASSPLTGELFF	TGCGCCAGCAGCCCCCTTACCGGGGAGCTGTTTTTT
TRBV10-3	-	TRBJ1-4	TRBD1	CAISEGQESEKLFF	TGTGCCATCAGTGAGGGACAGGAGTCTGAAAAACTGTTTTTT
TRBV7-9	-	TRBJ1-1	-	CASSLAPGSEAFF	TGTGCCAGCAGCTTAGCACCAGGATCTGAAGCTTTCTTT